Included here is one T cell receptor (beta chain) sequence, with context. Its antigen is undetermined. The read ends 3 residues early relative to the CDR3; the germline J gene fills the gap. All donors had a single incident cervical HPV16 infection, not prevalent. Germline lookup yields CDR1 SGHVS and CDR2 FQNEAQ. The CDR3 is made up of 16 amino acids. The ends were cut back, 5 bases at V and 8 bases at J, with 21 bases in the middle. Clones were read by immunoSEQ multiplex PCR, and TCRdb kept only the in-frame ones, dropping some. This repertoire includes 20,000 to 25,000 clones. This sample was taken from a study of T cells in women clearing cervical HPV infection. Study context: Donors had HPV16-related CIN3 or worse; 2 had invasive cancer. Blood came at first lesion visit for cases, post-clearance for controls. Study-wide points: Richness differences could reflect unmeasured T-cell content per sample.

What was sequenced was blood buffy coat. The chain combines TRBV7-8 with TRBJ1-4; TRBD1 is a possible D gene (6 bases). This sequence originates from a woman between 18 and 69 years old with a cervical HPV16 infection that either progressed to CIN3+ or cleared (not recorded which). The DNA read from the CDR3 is TGTGCCAGCAGCCTCAATCCGGGGGGGGGCAGGGAAAAA. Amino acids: CASSLNPGGGREK. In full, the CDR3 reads CASSLNPGGGREKLFF.